Listed below are T cell receptor beta chains from one sample, sequenced in a study of blood T cell repertoires in COVID-19. Some clones are missing from TCRdb's copy, which holds only in-frame ones; the method was immunoSEQ multiplex PCR. The table includes fewer than 200,000 clones, 84% detected once. Sequencing input: peripheral blood. The receptors were gathered from a man aged 35 to 55 who had recovered from COVID-19. The CDR3 runs from the conserved cysteine through the conserved F or W. The D gene is left open where the match is weak. Rows may omit the clone size; those that give it use once, few, many or a size class.

d_call,clone_size,j_call,v_call,cdr3_nt,cdr3_aa
TRBD1,NA,TRBJ2-3,TRBV5-5,TGTGCCAGCGCACCGGGGACAGCCGGCCTGTATTTT,CASAPGTAGLYF
NA,NA,TRBJ1-6,TRBV19,TGTGCCAGTAGTATAGGACAGGCATATAATTCACCCCTCCACTTT,CASSIGQAYNSPLHF
NA,NA,TRBJ2-3,TRBV28,TGTGCCAGCAGTTTTAGCGGAGATACGCAGTATTTT,CASSFSGDTQYF
NA,few,TRBJ2-1,TRBV7-9,TGTGCCAGCAGCGATTTACAGGTTGGGTCCTACAATGAGCAGTTCTTC,CASSDLQVGSYNEQFF
TRBD1,NA,TRBJ2-3,TRBV19,TGTGCCAGTAATACAGGGGTGGGCACAGATACGCAGTATTTT,CASNTGVGTDTQYF
NA,NA,TRBJ2-1,TRBV5-4,TGTGCCAGCAGCGTCGCGGGACAGCTGGTTAGTGAGCAGTTCTTC,CASSVAGQLVSEQFF
NA,NA,TRBJ1-3,TRBV7-9,TGTGCCAGCAGCGACAGCCGACAGGACCACTCTGGAAACACCATATATTTT,CASSDSRQDHSGNTIYF
TRBD1,few,TRBJ1-1,TRBV4-2,TGTGCCAGCAGCCCCATTGGACAGGGCGAGAAGGCTTTCTTT,CASSPIGQGEKAFF
NA,NA,TRBJ2-3,TRBV27,TGTGCCAGCAGTTTATCGAGCCCAGATACGCAGTATTTT,CASSLSSPDTQYF
NA,few,TRBJ2-5,TRBV4-3,TGCGGCAAACGGAGTACGGAGACCCAGTACTTC,CGKRSTETQYF
TRBD2,NA,TRBJ2-3,TRBV30,TGTGCCTGGAGTGGAACTAGCGAGGGTACGCAGTATTTT,CAWSGTSEGTQYF
NA,NA,TRBJ1-5,TRBV9,TGTGCCAGCTCTAGAGACTATAGCAATCAGCCCCAGCATTTT,CASSRDYSNQPQHF
NA,NA,TRBJ2-2,TRBV28,TGTGCCAGCAGTTTGTATGGGGCACGCAACACCGGGGAGCTGTTTTTT,CASSLYGARNTGELFF
NA,NA,TRBJ1-2,TRBV28,TGTGCCAGCAGAAACGACAGCAACTATGGCTACACCTTC,CASRNDSNYGYTF
NA,NA,TRBJ2-7,TRBV6-5,TGTGCCAGCAGTTACTCGGCAGGGCTCGAGCAGTACTTC,CASSYSAGLEQYF
NA,NA,TRBJ2-3,TRBV5-5,TGTGCCAGCAGCTTGGTCGTAGATACGCAGTATTTT,CASSLVVDTQYF
TRBD1,NA,TRBJ1-2,TRBV7-9,TGTGCCAGCAGCCACCCCGGGACAGGAGGACTTTGGACCTTC,CASSHPGTGGLWTF
TRBD2,NA,TRBJ2-1,TRBV6-1,TGTGCCAGCAGTGAGACGGGACTAGCGCCCAGTGTCTTC,CASSETGLAPSVF
NA,NA,TRBJ1-1,TRBV6-5,TGTGCCAGCAGTTACTCCGAGATGAACACTGAAGCTTTCTTT,CASSYSEMNTEAFF
NA,NA,TRBJ2-3,TRBV4-3,TGCGCCAGCAGCCGGGTGGCAGGGGCGGCAGATACGCAGTATTTT,CASSRVAGAADTQYF
TRBD2,NA,TRBJ2-1,TRBV12-3/TRBV12-4,TGTGCCAGCAGTTTCCCTAGCGGGCAGCAGTTCTTC,CASSFPSGQQFF
NA,NA,TRBJ2-3,TRBV7-2,TGTGCCAGCAGGGACGGGACTCGACAGGGAGATACGCAGTATTTT,CASRDGTRQGDTQYF
NA,NA,TRBJ2-2,TRBV5-1,TGCGCCAGCACCCCAGGATACACCGGGGAGCTGTTTTTT,CASTPGYTGELFF
TRBD1,NA,TRBJ1-2,TRBV12-3/TRBV12-4,TGTGCCAGCACCATGGGACAGGGCCCGGGCTACACCTTC,CASTMGQGPGYTF
NA,NA,TRBJ2-5,TRBV11-3,TGTGCCAGCACGTCAGGGGAGACCCAGTACTTC,CASTSGETQYF
NA,NA,TRBJ2-5,TRBV14,TGTGCCAGCAGCCAAGCTGGAGACAACAGGGAGACCCAGTACTTC,CASSQAGDNRETQYF
TRBD2,NA,TRBJ2-5,TRBV28,TGTGCCAGCAGTTTATGGGGAGGGCTAGGAGAGACCCAGTACTTC,CASSLWGGLGETQYF
NA,once,TRBJ1-1,TRBV15,TGTGCCACCAGTCTAAGTCCCGGGACTGAAGCTTTCTTT,CATSLSPGTEAFF
NA,NA,TRBJ1-6,TRBV15,TGTGCCACCAGCAGAGTGCGGCAGGGTGTCCCACCCCTCCACTTT,CATSRVRQGVPPLHF
TRBD2,NA,TRBJ2-7,TRBV7-2,TGTGCCAGCAGCTTAGTAGCTAGCGGGGACGACGAGCAGTACTTC,CASSLVASGDDEQYF
TRBD1,NA,TRBJ1-1,TRBV7-2,TGTGCCAGCAGCCAGGACAGGGGGCCGTACACTGAAGCTTTCTTT,CASSQDRGPYTEAFF
NA,NA,TRBJ2-7,TRBV12-3/TRBV12-4,TGTGCCAGCAGGGGAGGCCTCGAGCAGTACTTC,CASRGGLEQYF
NA,NA,TRBJ1-2,TRBV18,TGTGCCAGCTCACCCCCAGGTGTTTACGGCTACACCTTC,CASSPPGVYGYTF
TRBD2,NA,TRBJ2-1,TRBV5-1,TGCGCCAGCAGCTTGGAACTAGCGGGACAGTACAATGAGCAGTTCTTC,CASSLELAGQYNEQFF
NA,NA,TRBJ1-2,TRBV19,TGTGCCAGTAGTATAGTCAGGGGCGGCTACACCTTC,CASSIVRGGYTF
NA,NA,TRBJ2-7,TRBV28,TGTGCCATCAAAGGGGCAGGTGGAGGGAACGACGAGCAGTACTTC,CAIKGAGGGNDEQYF
NA,NA,TRBJ2-7,TRBV18,TGTGCCAGCTCACCTCCGACAGGAAGCTACGAGCAGTACTTC,CASSPPTGSYEQYF
NA,NA,TRBJ2-5,TRBV29-1,TGCAGCGATGGGACACAAGAGACCCAGTACTTC,CSDGTQETQYF
NA,NA,TRBJ2-7,TRBV12-3/TRBV12-4,TGTGCCAGCAGTTTTGGCAGGGATGAGCAGTACTTC,CASSFGRDEQYF
NA,NA,TRBJ1-1,TRBV6-4,TGTGCCAGCATAAGTCTAGGAGTTGAAGCTTTCTTT,CASISLGVEAFF
NA,NA,TRBJ2-1,TRBV7-9,TGTGCCAGCAGCTTATACTCCGGGGCGCGGGGCAATGAGCAGTTCTTC,CASSLYSGARGNEQFF
NA,NA,TRBJ2-3,TRBV7-2,TGTGCCAGCAGCCCGGTGGATACGCAGTATTTT,CASSPVDTQYF
TRBD1,NA,TRBJ2-7,TRBV30,TGTGCCTGGATTGGGGGGACAGGGACCTACGAGCAGTACTTC,CAWIGGTGTYEQYF
NA,NA,TRBJ1-5,TRBV6-5,TGTGCCAGCAGTCCCCGTTGGGGAGCGGGACAGCCCCAGCATTTT,CASSPRWGAGQPQHF
NA,NA,TRBJ2-3,TRBV11-2,TGTGCCAGCAGCTTGGAGGGGAATACGCAGTATTTT,CASSLEGNTQYF
NA,NA,TRBJ1-1,TRBV6-5,TGTGCCAGCAGTTACTCAAGGGGAGGGAGCACTGAAGCTTTCTTT,CASSYSRGGSTEAFF
NA,few,TRBJ1-5,TRBV4-1,TGCGCCAGCAGCCAAGACTCGAGGGCGGATCAGCCCCAGCATTTT,CASSQDSRADQPQHF
TRBD1,few,TRBJ2-7,TRBV9,TGTGCCAGCAGCCCCCAATCGGGACAGGGGGCCCACGAGCAGTACTTC,CASSPQSGQGAHEQYF
TRBD2,NA,TRBJ2-5,TRBV5-6,TGTGCCAGCAGCCGGGACTATAGCCAAGAGACCCAGTACTTC,CASSRDYSQETQYF